This record looks at one TCR beta chain sequence and its context. This clonotype was counted many times. Its antigen target is currently unknown. The record has no base qualities; no much larger clone is one base away. The trim is 4 bases for V and 3 bases for J, with a gap of 7 bases between the germline ends. The CDR3 sequence holds 12 residues, the cysteine and phenylalanine included. The kept DNA is CDR3 alone, 36 bases in frame from the first base. The germline V gene supplies CDR1 SQVTM and CDR2 ANQGSEA. This entry comes from a study of response to subunit inactivated influenza vaccine listed by TCRdb under 2018. For the study in its entirety: Deep quantitative profiling of the T cell receptor repertoire was used in the study to follow responses to a trivalent subunit inactivated influenza vaccine. What the authors observed across the whole study: The authors suggested that each seasonal influenza vaccination may recruit only a limited number of new T cells.

Library method: RT-PCR. The sequencer was an Illumina HiSeq 2500. The public reads were reanalyzed by TCRdb: fastp trimming at Q25, MiXCR alignment, in-frame beta chains only. Rows merge per CDR3 protein into single entries with the most common DNA and genes. For this sample there are 650,000 to 800,000 distinct CDR3 sequences; about 15% appear just once. Around 7.3% of the sample comes from the top ten. Sequenced here: PBMCs from blood, sampled 14 to 15 days before vaccination. The chain is made from TRBV29-1 and TRBJ1-5, with the D gene too uncertain to name. This TCR was recovered from a middle-aged man who received an inactivated influenza vaccine. Donor details come from another sample of the same person, matched by shared clones. The nucleotides read TGCAGCGTTGGCCAGTCCAATCAGCCCCAGCATTTT. Its product reads: CSVGQSNQPQHF.